This T cell receptor (beta chain) was sequenced for a study of OX40 agonist ivuxolimab in advanced cancers. Overall study: People who had prior anti-PD-1, anti-PD-L1 or anti-CTLA-4 therapy could take part, and under 45% had some.

Autoimmune disease history or systemic immunosuppression led to patients being barred. Libraries were prepared by immunoSEQ multiplex PCR; TCRdb keeps only in-frame clonotypes and omits some of them. The repertoire holds under 150,000 clones, under 95% seen once, with approximately 0.99% in the top ten. Study results and caveats: In CD8+ T cells, expanded clones were on average more numerous than in CD4+. Both blood CD4+ and CD8+ T cells showed clonal growth by week 6 at 0.1 to 3.0 mg/kg.

Turning to this clone: Its antigen is not identified.

The sequence was collected from an adult with an advanced solid tumor such as melanoma, head and neck, liver or kidney cancer. This specimen was CD4+ or CD8+ T cells sorted from blood, taken in a trial of the OX40 agonist ivuxolimab.

The CDR3, as DNA: TGTGCCAGCAGCCCCACAGCGAACACTGAAGCTTTCTTT. Amino acid sequence: CASSPTANTEAFF. The rearrangement uses TRBV7-9 and TRBJ1-1, with D unresolved. Deletions cut 5 bases from V and 1 base from J, with 8 bases between. In germline, CDR1 is SEHNR, CDR2 FQNEAQ (reference sequence). The CDR3 runs 13 residues.